This T cell receptor (beta chain) appears in the sequencing data of a study of T-cell memory formation after mild COVID-19. Across the study: Clusters of TCRs were largely donor specific. Overall study results and limits: Shrinking CD4+ clones resided mostly in CM and EM, and CD8+ ones in EMRA. The finding that pre-infection memory included some responding clones suggested that cross-reactive memory joined. The study found balanced CD4/CD8 in clones contracting day 15 to 85 and a CD4+ lean in later expanders.

J gave up 9 bases and V 8 bases, and 10 bases lay outside the gene matches. The germline V gene encodes CDR1 LNHNV and CDR2 YYDKDF (reference sequence). The CDR3 runs to 16 residues. TCRdb fed the 5' RACE reads into MiXCR, producing one record per CDR3 protein. Of 350,000 to 500,000 distinct CDR3 sequences detected, 20% to 25% appear once; the ten largest clones hold about an eighth. A word on this clonotype: Its specificity is not known.

This chain links TRBV15 with TRBJ2-1; 16 nucleotides line up with TRBD2. The clonotype was recovered from an adult woman who had mild COVID-19 (a few samples of this study predate the infection). Cell type and time point are not known. The specimen sequenced was PBMCs or a T cell subset sorted from them (not recorded which). The CDR3 nucleotides are TGTGCCACCCGACCGGGACTAGCGGGAGGGGTTGGTGAGCAGTTCTTC. Amino acids: CATRPGLAGGVGEQFF.